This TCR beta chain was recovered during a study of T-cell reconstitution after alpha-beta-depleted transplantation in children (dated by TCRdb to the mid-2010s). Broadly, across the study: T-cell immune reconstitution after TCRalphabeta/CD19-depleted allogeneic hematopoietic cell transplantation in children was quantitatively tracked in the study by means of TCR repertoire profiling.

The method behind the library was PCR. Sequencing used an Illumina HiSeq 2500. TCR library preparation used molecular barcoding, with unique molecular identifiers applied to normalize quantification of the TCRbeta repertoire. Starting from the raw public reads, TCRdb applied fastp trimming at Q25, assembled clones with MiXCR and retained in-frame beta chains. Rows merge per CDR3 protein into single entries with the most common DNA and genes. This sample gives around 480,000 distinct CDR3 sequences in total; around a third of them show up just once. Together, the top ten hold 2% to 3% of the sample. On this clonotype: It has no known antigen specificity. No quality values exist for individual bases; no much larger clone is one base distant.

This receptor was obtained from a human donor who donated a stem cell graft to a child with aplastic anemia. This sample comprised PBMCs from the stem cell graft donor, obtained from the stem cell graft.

The DNA is TGCAGCGTTGAAGAGCGGGGAATCTACAATGAGCAGTTCTTC. It is translated as CSVEERGIYNEQFF. Recombination joined TRBV29-1 with TRBJ2-1, with TRBD2 perhaps the D gene, on 6 matching bases. The CDR3 starts with the cysteine, ends with the phenylalanine, and has 14 residues. The kept DNA is CDR3 alone, 42 bases in frame from the first base. V drops 0 bases and J drops 3 bases, leaving 9 bases in between. CDR1 SQVTM and CDR2 ANQGSEA are derived from the germline V gene.